The 22 T cell receptor beta chains reported below all come from one sample, sequenced in a study of blood T cell repertoires in COVID-19. Libraries were prepared by immunoSEQ multiplex PCR; TCRdb keeps only in-frame clonotypes and omits some of them. Counted here are fewer than 450,000 clones, 87% occurring once; the ten biggest clones make up about 6%. What was sequenced was peripheral blood. The receptor set was obtained from a woman in her forties or fifties with COVID-19, enrolled during active disease.

The rearrangement joins TRBV5-6 to TRBJ2-1; 9 bases map to TRBD2. CDR1 is SGHDT and CDR2 is YYEEEE in the germline V gene. CDR3 length equals 15 residues. Trimming cost V 5 bases and J 4 bases; bases outside gene matches: 7. The CDR3 region is CASRRREGRYNEQFF. For the CDR3, the DNA is TGTGCCAGCAGGAGGCGGGAGGGCCGTTACAATGAGCAGTTCTTC.

CDR3 residues: CASSLAGYLGGEQYF. CDR3 bases: TGTGCCAGCAGCTTAGCGGGATACCTCGGGGGCGAGCAGTACTTC. The chain is built from TRBV7-3 and TRBJ2-7; perhaps TRBD2 as D (6 bases). The V end was cut by 2 bases, the J end by 6 bases, with 17 bases between. This CDR3 comprises 15 residues. The germline V gene has CDR1 SGHTA and CDR2 FQGTGA.

The chain couples TRBV11-2 to TRBJ1-2, with D possibly being TRBD1 (6 bases). CDR1 SGHAT and CDR2 FQNNGV come from the germline V gene. V gave up 8 bases and J gave up 4 bases, with 23 bases separating them. This CDR3 has 16 residues. CDR3: CASAPKSTGTSYGYTF. CDR3 DNA: TGTGCCAGCGCGCCAAAAAGTACAGGGACCTCCTATGGCTACACCTTC. Variable domain in full (rest from reference TRBV11-2 and TRBJ1-2): EAGVAQSPRYKIIEKRQSVAFWCNPISGHATLYWYQQILGQGPKLLIQFQNNGVVDDSQLPKDRFSAERLKGVDSTLKIQPAKLEDSAVYLCASAPKSTGTSYGYTFGSGTRLTVV.

The V and J genes are TRBV5-4 and TRBJ1-3; 9 bases fit TRBD1. The V and J ends lost 6 bases and 0 bases, in that order; junction bases with no gene match: 7. The CDR3 totals 16 residues. CDR1 is SGHNT, CDR2 YYREEE, per germline (reference sequence). The DNA of the CDR3 is TGTGCCAGCACCACCGGGACAGGGAGCTCTGGAAACACCATATATTTT. Encoded protein: CASTTGTGSSGNTIYF.

The chain is built from TRBV29-1 and TRBJ1-2; 7 bases fit TRBD1. V gave up 3 bases and J gave up 6 bases; unmatched junction bases: 10. Germline CDR1 SQVTM, CDR2 ANQGSEA. The CDR3 runs 14 residues. CDR3 bases: TGCAGCGTTGATAAGGGGGCTCTGGAGAATGGCTACACCTTC. This sequence encodes CSVDKGALENGYTF.

The chain has TRBV5-1 and TRBJ1-6, with TRBD1 matching 7 bases. V shed 1 base, J shed 7 bases, and the junction held 14 bases outside the gene matches. CDR1 SGHRS and CDR2 YFSETQ come from the germline V gene. This CDR3 is built from 18 residues. CDR3 in amino acids: CASSLIPLGPDRNSPLHF. CDR3 sequence (DNA): TGCGCCAGCAGCTTGATACCCCTAGGTCCGGACAGGAATTCACCCCTCCACTTT.

This chain uses TRBV27 with TRBJ1-2; 8 bases are shared with TRBD1. Germline CDR1 reads MNHEY; CDR2 reads SMNVEV (reference sequence). The CDR3 totals 14 residues. V was clipped by 2 bases and J by 4 bases; unmatched bases: 3. The CDR3 bases are TGTGCCAGCAGTTTAATACAGGGGGGCTATGGCTACACCTTC. Translation: CASSLIQGGYGYTF.

The chain links TRBV7-9 to TRBJ2-7; D is unresolved. Between the trimmed V and J ends, which lost 2 bases and 4 bases, there was a span of 6 bases. Germline values: CDR1 SEHNR, CDR2 FQNEAQ (reference sequence). The CDR3 totals 12 residues. The DNA for the CDR3 is TGTGCCAGCAGCTTACAGTTTTACGAGCAGTACTTC. This codes for CASSLQFYEQYF.

The J gene is TRBJ2-7, the V gene TRBV5-6; TRBD2 aligns across 8 bases. The CDR3 is 16 amino acids. Germline V lookup: CDR1 SGHDT, CDR2 YYEEEE. V was pared by 2 bases and J by 0 bases, with 7 bases of the junction left unmatched. The DNA for the CDR3 is TGTGCCAGCAGCTTCGGGGGCGGGAGGATCTCCTACGAGCAGTACTTC. Translated, it gives CASSFGGGRISYEQYF.

The genes are TRBV6-4 and TRBJ1-1; 7 bases agree with TRBD1. The junction had 6 bases not matched to a gene; V was cut back by 9 bases and J by 5 bases. Germline values: CDR1 MRHNA, CDR2 SNTAGT. This CDR3 has 12 amino acids. The CDR3 nucleotides are TGTGCCAGGGAACAGGGGCGAACTGAAGCTTTCTTT. This translates into CAREQGRTEAFF.

This clone was observed a handful of times. The chain recombines TRBV7-3 with TRBJ2-7; 8 bases align to TRBD1. There are 14 residues in the CDR3. V dropped 4 bases and J dropped 4; count of bases not matched to a gene: 6. Germline V gene lookup returns CDR1 SGHTA and CDR2 FQGTGA. Here the CDR3 DNA reads TGTGCCAGCAGCTCCGACAGGGGCGTATACGAGCAGTACTTC. Residues: CASSSDRGVYEQYF.

The V call is TRBV24-1, the J call TRBJ2-1; TRBD2 is a possible D gene (5 bases). Germline-derived CDR1 and CDR2 are KGHDR and SFDVKD. There are 15 residues in the CDR3. Trimming cost V 4 bases and J 7 bases, with 16 bases left between them. In nucleotides, the CDR3 is TGTGCCACCAGTGAATTGTCAGCGGTAGGGAATGAGCAGTTCTTC. Translating gives CATSELSAVGNEQFF.

V is TRBV6-6 and J is TRBJ2-7; TRBD2 matches 10 bases. Per germline, CDR1 MNHNY and CDR2 SVGAGI (reference sequence). CDR3 size: 15 residues. V was pared by 7 bases and J by 2 bases, with 8 bases of the junction left unmatched. In DNA form, the CDR3 reads TGTGCCAGCACCTCCCGAGCGGGAGGGACCTACGAGCAGTACTTC. It specifies CASTSRAGGTYEQYF.

The chain is built from TRBV19 and TRBJ1-1, with unresolved D. CDR3 length equals 14 residues. V lost 7 bases, J lost 5 bases, and 17 bases lay in between. CDR1 and CDR2 from the germline V gene are LNHDA and SQIVND (reference sequence). CDR3 DNA sequence: TGTGCCAGTAATTACAGAGGGCTGCGAACTGAAGCTTTCTTT. Its translation: CASNYRGLRTEAFF.

The chain recombines TRBV18 with TRBJ1-2; D is perhaps TRBD1 (6 bases). CDR1 and CDR2 (germline): KGHSH, LQKENI. The CDR3 contains 16 residues. V lost 1 base and J lost 1, with 13 bases in between. The CDR3 DNA reads TGTGCCAGCTCACCACAGAGCCTACAGGGTAACTATGGCTACACCTTC. It is translated as CASSPQSLQGNYGYTF.

The chain recombines TRBV20-1 with TRBJ2-4; 9 nucleotides match TRBD2. The CDR3 is 15 amino acids. Trimming cost V 3 bases and J 0 bases; bases outside gene matches: 3. Germline values: CDR1 DFQATT, CDR2 SNEGSKA (reference sequence). The CDR3 bases are TGCAGTGCTAGTAGCGGGAGTCTAGCCAAAAACATTCAGTACTTC. This encodes CSASSGSLAKNIQYF.

This rearrangement joins TRBV15 to TRBJ1-2, with TRBD1 as a possible D gene (6 bases). The germline V gene has CDR1 LNHNV and CDR2 YYDKDF (reference sequence). The CDR3 runs to 14 residues. V lost 0 bases, J lost 7 bases, and 12 bases lay in between. The CDR3: CATSRDRGVPGYTF. For the CDR3, the DNA is TGTGCCACCAGCAGAGACAGGGGAGTTCCTGGCTACACCTTC.

This clone has a single count. The chain is built from TRBV4-2 and TRBJ2-7; 7 nucleotides align to TRBD1. V trimming: 4 bases; J trimming: 3 bases; junction bases outside the gene matches: 6. The CDR3 is 14 amino acids. The germline V gene encodes CDR1 LGHNA and CDR2 YNFKEQ. CDR3 nucleotides: TGTGCCAGCAGCCTCCGAGACAGGGACTACGAGCAGTACTTC. Residues: CASSLRDRDYEQYF.

This rearrangement joins TRBV28 to TRBJ2-5; 16 nucleotides match TRBD2. The CDR3 totals 17 residues. Germline V gene sequence: CDR1 MDHEN, CDR2 SYDVKM. Trimming removed 6 bases from V and 5 bases from J; junction bases left unmatched: 9. As DNA, the CDR3 is TGTGCCAGCAGCTCGGGACTAGCGGGAGGGCCTTTTGAGACCCAGTACTTC. This gives the protein CASSSGLAGGPFETQYF. Based on the CDR3 plus reference TRBV28 and TRBJ2-5, the full variable domain is DVKVTQSSRYLVKRTGEKVFLECVQDMDHENMFWYRQDPGLGLRLIYFSYDVKMKEKGDIPEGYSVSREKKERFSLILESASTNQTSMYLCASSSGLAGGPFETQYFGPGTRLLVL.

The gene calls are TRBV6-2 or TRBV6-3 and TRBJ2-7; 8 nucleotides match TRBD1. This CDR3 spans 15 amino acids. The V gene end was trimmed by 3 bases and the J gene end by 5 bases; junction bases not matched to a gene: 9. The V gene's germline CDR1 is MNHEY and CDR2 SVGEGT. CDR3 DNA sequence: TGTGCCAGCAGTTATCTGGACAGGGCTCTTGACGAGCAGTACTTC. This sequence encodes CASSYLDRALDEQYF.

The chain is built from TRBV7-9 and TRBJ2-1; a possible D gene is TRBD2 (6 bases). This CDR3 is 15 amino acids long. Trimming shortened V by 5 bases and J by 0 bases, and 11 bases separated the two germline ends. Germline V gene sequence: CDR1 SEHNR, CDR2 FQNEAQ (reference sequence). In DNA form, the CDR3 reads TGTGCCAGCAGCCGCCACGGGGGCTCCTACAATGAGCAGTTCTTC. Its translation: CASSRHGGSYNEQFF.

The CDR3 spells CASSLPGNEQFF. In DNA form, the CDR3 reads TGTGCCAGCAGCTTGCCCGGCAATGAGCAGTTCTTC. The chain couples TRBV5-8 to TRBJ2-1; D not certain. CDR1 SGHTS and CDR2 YDEGEE come from the germline V gene. V lost 1 base and J 6 bases, leaving 5 bases between the germline ends. This CDR3 has 12 amino acids.